The next 17 T cell receptor beta chains were all read from a single sample in a study of OX40 agonist ivuxolimab in advanced cancers. The protocol was immunoSEQ multiplex PCR, while the TCRdb copy is restricted to in-frame clones and leaves out a portion. The table includes tens of thousands of clones, more than 65% detected once. The sample consisted of CD4+ or CD8+ T cells sorted from blood, taken in a trial of the OX40 agonist ivuxolimab. The receptors were sampled from an adult with an advanced solid tumor such as melanoma, head and neck, liver or kidney cancer.

The chain links TRBV27 to TRBJ2-3; weak D call: TRBD2 (5 bases). V dropped 7 bases and J dropped 2 bases, with 13 bases sitting between them. The CDR3 is made up of 14 amino acids. CDR1 is MNHEY, CDR2 SMNVEV, per germline (reference sequence). CDR3 sequence: CASMEARATDTQYF. The CDR3 DNA sequence: TGTGCCAGCATGGAGGCAAGGGCCACAGATACGCAGTATTTT.

V usage is TRBV19 and J usage is TRBJ1-2; 10 nucleotides agree with TRBD1. CDR1 is LNHDA, CDR2 SQIVND, per germline (reference sequence). The length of the CDR3 is 15 residues. With V trimmed by 4 bases and J by 5 bases, 7 bases remained unmatched. CDR3 loop: CASSTRDRGGYGYTF. CDR3 nucleotides: TGTGCCAGTAGTACCCGGGACAGGGGAGGGTATGGCTACACCTTC.

V gene TRBV9 combines with J gene TRBJ2-1; no firm D call. The CDR3 has 14 amino acids. The V end lost 7 bases, the J end lost 3 bases, and 14 bases lay between the germline ends. Per germline, CDR1 SGDLS and CDR2 YYNGEE. CDR3 sequence reads: CASGRANSYNEQFF. The CDR3 DNA is TGTGCCAGCGGCCGGGCTAACAGCTACAATGAGCAGTTCTTC.

This clone was seen a handful of times. The chain carries TRBV29-1 and TRBJ2-1, with a weak D call TRBD2 (7 bases). The V gene's germline CDR1 is SQVTM and CDR2 ANQGSEA. The germline V and J ends were trimmed by 0 bases and 5 bases, with 20 bases remaining between them. This CDR3 comprises 17 residues. DNA of the CDR3: TGCAGCGTTGAAGACTTGGGGGGGCGGAGTGATAACAATGAGCAGTTCTTC. This gives the protein CSVEDLGGRSDNNEQFF.

The chain carries TRBV18 and TRBJ1-6, with unresolved D. Germline V CDR1 and CDR2: KGHSH, LQKENI. The length of the CDR3 is 17 residues. V lost 6 bases and J lost 0, with 15 bases in between. DNA of the CDR3: TGTGCCAGCTCGCCTACCGGGCCGAGCTCCTATAATTCACCCCTCCACTTT. Its protein product is CASSPTGPSSYNSPLHF. Using reference TRBV18 and TRBJ1-6 for the parts outside the CDR3, the full variable domain is NAGVMQNPRHLVRRRGQEARLRCSPMKGHSHVYWYRQLPEEGLKFMVYLQKENIIDESGMPKERFSAEFPKEGPSILRIQQVVRGDSAAYFCASSPTGPSSYNSPLHFGNGTRLTVT.

The V and J genes are TRBV2 and TRBJ2-3; TRBD1 aligns across 8 bases. V gave up 10 bases and J gave up 1 base; unmatched junction bases: 4. This CDR3 is 13 amino acids long. The germline CDR1 and CDR2 sequences are SNHLY and FYNNEI. Written as DNA, the CDR3 is TGTGCCACCCGGACAGGGCGCACAGATACGCAGTATTTT. This translates into CATRTGRTDTQYF.

The chain combines TRBV4-1 with TRBJ1-2; D possibly corresponds to TRBD1 (6 bases). The CDR3 is 17 residues long. V was cut by 1 base and J by 6 bases, with 21 bases left in between. The germline gives CDR1 MGHRA, CDR2 YSYEKL. CDR3 in DNA: TGCGCCAGCAGCCAAGGGGTGCAGGGGAGAAGTAAAGATGGCTACACCTTC. Its translation: CASSQGVQGRSKDGYTF.

The chain joins TRBV7-9 to TRBJ2-7; D tentatively fits TRBD1 or TRBD2 (5 bases each). This CDR3 contains 13 residues. The germline gives CDR1 SEHNR, CDR2 FQNEAQ (reference sequence). V lost 5 bases to trimming and J lost 5 bases, with 13 bases between them. As DNA, the CDR3 is TGTGCCAGCAGCCCAGTGGGGGTACACGAGCAGTACTTC. Amino acids: CASSPVGVHEQYF.

The gene calls are TRBV7-9 and TRBJ2-2; TRBD2 aligns across 9 bases. The CDR3 extends over 15 amino acids. Germline V gene data show CDR1 as SEHNR and CDR2 as FQNEAQ (reference sequence). V shed 6 bases, J shed 4 bases, and the junction held 6 bases outside the gene matches. The CDR3 bases are TGTGCCAGCAGTCCTCTAGCGGGGACCACCGGGGAGCTGTTTTTT. This translates into CASSPLAGTTGELFF.

The table lists this clone with a few counts. The chain employs TRBV7-9 and TRBJ1-1; no firm D call. CDR3 length: 12 amino acids. V was pared by 8 bases and J by 1 base, with 8 bases between. Germline assignment: CDR1 SEHNR and CDR2 FQNEAQ (reference sequence). The CDR3 sequence: CASVTENTEAFF. CDR3 sequence (DNA): TGTGCCAGCGTGACGGAGAACACTGAAGCTTTCTTT.

The CDR3 DNA sequence: TGTGCCAGCTCACCACCGGGTAGGGCAGGGAACATTCAGTACTTC. This translates into CASSPPGRAGNIQYF. This chain joins TRBV18 and TRBJ2-4, with a possible D match to TRBD1 (5 bases). CDR3 length: 15 amino acids. V was clipped by 0 bases and J by 7 bases, with 13 bases between them. Germline V gene lookup returns CDR1 KGHSH and CDR2 LQKENI.

The chain joins TRBV19 to TRBJ1-2; D is possibly TRBD1 (5 bases). The CDR3 length is 14 residues. Germline loops: CDR1 LNHDA, CDR2 SQIVND (reference sequence). Between the trimmed V and J ends, which lost 5 bases and 8 bases, there was a span of 18 bases. Written as DNA, the CDR3 is TGTGCCAGTAGTTCCCTTCAGGGAGCGGGCGGCTACACCTTC. Protein sequence: CASSSLQGAGGYTF.

This chain links TRBV30 with TRBJ1-5; D unresolved. Per the germline V gene, CDR1 is GTSNPN and CDR2 is SVGIG (reference sequence). The germline V and J ends were trimmed by 1 base and 10 bases, with 14 bases remaining between them. The CDR3 has 13 amino acids. CDR3 nucleotides: TGTGCCTGGAGTGCTGGCCACGCGAGACCCCAGCATTTT. Its translation: CAWSAGHARPQHF.

The chain uses TRBV18 and TRBJ2-2; D is unresolved. The CDR3 spans 12 residues. Germline loops: CDR1 KGHSH, CDR2 LQKENI. The germline V and J ends were trimmed by 1 base and 6 bases, with 3 bases remaining between them. The CDR3 DNA is TGTGCCAGCTCACCACTTCCCGGGGAGCTGTTTTTT. It encodes CASSPLPGELFF.

This chain links TRBV14 with TRBJ1-2, with D possibly TRBD1 on 5 matching bases. This CDR3 contains 14 residues. The germline V gene has CDR1 SGHDN and CDR2 FVKESK. V shed 4 bases and J shed 4 bases, with 13 bases lying between them. The CDR3 DNA reads TGTGCCAGCAGCCCACGGGGGATCCCCTATGGCTACACCTTC. Amino acid sequence: CASSPRGIPYGYTF.

This chain joins TRBV6-5 and TRBJ1-1; 8 bases match TRBD1. The CDR3 covers 15 residues. CDR1 MNHEY and CDR2 SVGAGI come from the germline V gene. Trimming removed 5 bases from V and 4 bases from J; junction bases left unmatched: 9. The CDR3 nucleotides are TGTGCCAGCAGTGCTCTCAGGGGGCTCAGCACTGAAGCTTTCTTT. This encodes CASSALRGLSTEAFF.

The sample holds a few counts of this clone. The chain uses TRBV19 and TRBJ1-6; 9 bases are shared with TRBD1. J gave up 9 bases and V 6 bases, and 9 bases lay outside the gene matches. CDR1 is LNHDA and CDR2 is SQIVND in the germline V gene (reference sequence). This CDR3 spans 15 amino acids. The CDR3 loop reads CASSLPGTGFSPLHF. CDR3 in DNA: TGTGCCAGTAGCCTCCCCGGGACAGGGTTTTCACCCCTCCACTTT.